The 2 T cell receptor beta chains listed next were all sequenced from one sample in a study of cytomegalovirus exposure and HLA in healthy donors. Assay used: immunoSEQ multiplex PCR; TCRdb lists only in-frame clones, some missing. Among over 120,000 clones, 85% to 90% were seen once, and the ten largest hold about 6.7%. The sample taken for sequencing was PBMCs. Source of these receptors: a woman younger than 45 in good health and CMV-seropositive.

The chain combines TRBV18 with TRBJ2-5, with D maybe TRBD1 (6 bases). The germline gives CDR1 KGHSH, CDR2 LQKENI. The V gene lost 4 bases and the J gene lost 5 bases, with 14 bases spanning the gap. This CDR3 contains 14 residues. CDR3 sequence: CASSLGTPLETQYF. The CDR3 DNA is TGTGCCAGCTCACTCGGGACACCATTGGAGACCCAGTACTTC. The full variable domain, in which reference TRBV18 and TRBJ2-5 provide the parts outside the CDR3, is NAGVMQNPRHLVRRRGQEARLRCSPMKGHSHVYWYRQLPEEGLKFMVYLQKENIIDESGMPKERFSAEFPKEGPSILRIQQVVRGDSAAYFCASSLGTPLETQYFGPGTRLLVL.

The chain employs TRBV2 and TRBJ2-3; the D gene is possibly TRBD2 (5 bases). Germline V lookup: CDR1 SNHLY, CDR2 FYNNEI. The CDR3 consists of 14 residues. V was cut by 7 bases and J by 2 bases, with 13 bases left in between. CDR3 loop: CASIVGLPTDTQYF. The CDR3 region has the DNA TGTGCCAGCATCGTTGGACTCCCCACAGATACGCAGTATTTT.